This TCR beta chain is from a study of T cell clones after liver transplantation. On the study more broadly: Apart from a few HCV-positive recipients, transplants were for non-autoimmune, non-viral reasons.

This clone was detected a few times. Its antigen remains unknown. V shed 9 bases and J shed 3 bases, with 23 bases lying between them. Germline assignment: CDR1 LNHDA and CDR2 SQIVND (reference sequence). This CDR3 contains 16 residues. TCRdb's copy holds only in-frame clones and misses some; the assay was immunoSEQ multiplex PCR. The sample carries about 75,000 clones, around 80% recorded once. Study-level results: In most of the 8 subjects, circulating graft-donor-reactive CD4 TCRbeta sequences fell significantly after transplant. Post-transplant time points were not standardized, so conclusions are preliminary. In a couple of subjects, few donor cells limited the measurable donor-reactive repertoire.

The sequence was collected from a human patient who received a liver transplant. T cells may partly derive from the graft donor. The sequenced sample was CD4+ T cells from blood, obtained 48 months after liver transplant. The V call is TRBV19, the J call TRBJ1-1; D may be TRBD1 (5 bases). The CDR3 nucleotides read TGTGCCAGCCCTCCGCGGGGTTCGGGGGACTACACTGAAGCTTTCTTT. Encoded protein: CASPPRGSGDYTEAFF.